This TCR beta chain was captured by sequencing in a study of T cells in Graves' hyperthyroidism and ophthalmopathy. Background on the study: Once the initial diagnosis was made, peripheral blood was obtained before any treatment.

This clonotype occurred a few times. Its antigen is not identified. Lactation, pregnancy, other autoimmune disease or uncontrolled infection excluded patients. Diagnoses were made from clinical symptoms, serum measures (thyroxine and TRAb), thyroid ultrasound and orbital computed tomography. Amplified TCR beta CDR3 regions came from RNA transcripts. With the HTBI primer set, the TCR CDR3 went through a first round of RT-PCR. TCRdb itself ran the multiplex PCR reads through MiXCR, one entry per CDR3 protein. The data show under 550,000 distinct CDR3 sequences, nearly 20% seen once. Study-level results: Through a model of 13 V-J features, ophthalmopathy was separated from stable hyperthyroidism.

This receptor was obtained from a man aged 35-49 years with Graves' ophthalmopathy. Sequenced: blood.

Here the CDR3 DNA reads TGTGCCAGCAAACCGGGACAGACCTACGAGCAGTACTTC. This gives the protein CASKPGQTYEQYF. The chain uses TRBV6-1 and TRBJ2-7; 7 bases map to TRBD1. CDR1 MNHNS and CDR2 SASEGT come from the germline V gene. The CDR3 is 13 residues long. J gave up 2 bases and V 7 bases, and 5 bases lay outside the gene matches.